The clone carrying this T cell receptor beta chain was recorded only once. Its antigen remains unidentified. This specimen belongs to a study of shared clonotypes between healthy human individuals. Data came from immunoSEQ multiplex PCR; TCRdb stores just in-frame clones and leaves some out. This table holds roughly 760,000 clones, roughly 70% found once. Looked up from germline, CDR1 is MDHEN and CDR2 is SYDVKM. V shed 5 bases, J shed 6 bases, and the junction held 10 bases outside the gene matches. The length of the CDR3 is 15 residues. Study findings and constraints: Among the subsets, naive ones generally showed larger estimated richness than memory ones. Sampling covered blood only; tissue repertoires likely differ. Clonotypes which were not shared had lower generation probabilities than clonotypes that all four donors shared.

The rearrangement links TRBV28 to TRBJ2-1, with 7 bases identical to TRBD1. Sequenced: memory CD4+ T cells sorted from blood. Subset denoted: CD45RA-negative fraction. The TCR comes from a woman under 40 in good health. Written as DNA, the CDR3 is TGTGCCAGCAGTGACCCGGGACAGTTAGGCAATGAGCAGTTCTTC. It encodes CASSDPGQLGNEQFF.